A selection of T cell receptor beta chains follows, all from one sample in a study of shared clonotypes between healthy human individuals. TCRdb keeps only in-frame clones here, not all; method: immunoSEQ multiplex PCR. The sample lists approximately 1,000,000 clones; around 78% were seen once. Source material: memory CD4+ T cells from PBMCs. These receptors came from a young man in good health. Some clones in this sample may be carry-over from other donors' samples. CDR3s include the opening cysteine and the closing phenylalanine or tryptophan. The order of the fields is V gene, D gene, J gene, clone size, CDR3 protein, CDR3 DNA. D genes are given only for firm matches. The size field is filled for only some rows; it gives once, few, many or a size class.

TRBV29-1,TRBD1,TRBJ1-1,few,CSAARSGQGNEAFF,TGCAGCGCCGCTAGGTCGGGACAGGGGAATGAAGCTTTCTTT
TRBV19,-,TRBJ1-2,-,CASSMGPIIGGYGYTF,TGTGCCAGTAGTATGGGCCCGATAATAGGAGGCTATGGCTACACCTTC
TRBV7-9,-,TRBJ2-3,-,CASSLAGSDTQYF,TGTGCCAGCAGCTTAGCTGGTTCAGATACGCAGTATTTT
TRBV7-7,TRBD1,TRBJ2-5,-,CASSPQQGPQETQYF,TGTGCCAGCAGCCCACAACAGGGGCCCCAAGAGACCCAGTACTTC
TRBV27,-,TRBJ2-1,-,CASRQSSYNEQFF,TGTGCCAGCAGACAAAGCTCCTACAATGAGCAGTTCTTC
TRBV18,-,TRBJ2-1,-,CASSPPSGDEQFF,TGTGCCAGCTCACCACCCTCCGGGGATGAGCAGTTCTTC
TRBV21-1,-,TRBJ2-3,-,CASSKDFTATDTQYF,TGTGCCAGCAGCAAAGACTTTACGGCCACAGATACGCAGTATTTT
TRBV19,TRBD2,TRBJ2-2,-,CASSRGGAREGRTGELFF,TGTGCCAGTAGCCGAGGGGGGGCGCGGGAGGGCCGCACCGGGGAGCTGTTTTTT
TRBV28,-,TRBJ2-7,few,CAISKVGYEQYF,TGTGCCATCTCAAAGGTGGGCTACGAGCAGTACTTC
TRBV6-5,-,TRBJ1-2,-,CASSYGGLSGGYTF,TGTGCCAGCAGTTACGGGGGTTTGAGCGGAGGCTACACCTTC
TRBV5-6,TRBD1,TRBJ1-1,-,CASSLRQGVPEAFF,TGTGCCAGCAGCTTGAGGCAGGGGGTTCCTGAAGCTTTCTTT
TRBV10-3,TRBD1,TRBJ1-3,-,CAISQGEATIYF,TGTGCCATCAGTCAGGGGGAGGCGACCATATATTTT
TRBV9,TRBD1,TRBJ2-7,few,CASSVEDRDEQYF,TGTGCCAGCAGCGTAGAGGACAGGGACGAGCAGTACTTC
TRBV18,TRBD2,TRBJ2-7,-,CASSPAGGPDEQYF,TGTGCCAGCTCACCGGCGGGAGGGCCGGACGAGCAGTACTTC
TRBV9,-,TRBJ2-1,-,CASSEDPSGAYNEQFF,TGTGCCAGCAGCGAGGACCCCAGCGGTGCCTACAATGAGCAGTTCTTC
TRBV29-1,-,TRBJ2-1,-,CSVAVFQVPEVPDNEQFF,TGCAGCGTTGCTGTTTTTCAGGTCCCCGAGGTCCCGGACAATGAGCAGTTCTTC
TRBV6-6,-,TRBJ2-3,few,CASRPYADSDTQYF,TGTGCCAGCAGACCGTACGCGGACTCAGATACGCAGTATTTT